These 18 T cell receptor beta chains share one sample of origin, sequenced in a study of T cells in Graves' hyperthyroidism and ophthalmopathy. Amplified regions were TCR beta CDR3 sequences from RNA transcripts. Researchers ran a first-round RT-PCR on the TCR CDR3 using the HTBI primer set. TCRdb independently ran MiXCR on the multiplex PCR reads; one entry per CDR3 protein. The table records over 450,000 distinct CDR3 sequences, 13% to 15% of them present only once. Sequencing was performed on blood. The receptors here all came from a woman aged 18-29 years with Graves' hyperthyroidism.

This clonotype was counted a few times. This sequence joins TRBV5-1 and TRBJ2-7; 14 nucleotides match TRBD2. Trimming took 1 base from V and 2 from J; bases not matched to a gene: 5. The CDR3 spans 17 residues. Germline assignment: CDR1 SGHRS and CDR2 YFSETQ. The CDR3 coding sequence is TGCGCCAGCAGCTTGATGGGGGGACTAGCGGGAGCCTACGAGCAGTACTTC. It translates to CASSLMGGLAGAYEQYF. The full variable domain, with the rest looked up from reference TRBV5-1 and TRBJ2-7, is KAGVTQTPRYLIKTRGQQVTLSCSPISGHRSVSWYQQTPGQGLQFLFEYFSETQRNKGNFPGRFSGRQFSNSRSEMNVSTLELGDSALYLCASSLMGGLAGAYEQYFGPGTRLTVT.

This clonotype was observed once. The chain has TRBV28 and TRBJ1-6; D remains ambiguous. The germline CDR1 and CDR2 sequences are MDHEN and SYDVKM. This CDR3 has 16 amino acids. The V gene lost 3 bases and the J gene lost 0 bases, with 9 bases spanning the gap. CDR3 amino acids: CASSLFRDSYNSPLHF. As DNA, the CDR3 is TGTGCCAGCAGTTTGTTCAGAGACTCCTATAATTCACCCCTCCACTTT. The full variable domain, rest sourced from reference TRBV28 and TRBJ1-6, is DVKVTQSSRYLVKRTGEKVFLECVQDMDHENMFWYRQDPGLGLRLIYFSYDVKMKEKGDIPEGYSVSREKKERFSLILESASTNQTSMYLCASSLFRDSYNSPLHFGNGTRLTVT.

This clonotype came up many times. The chain recombines TRBV6-1 with TRBJ2-7; weak D call: TRBD1 (6 bases). This CDR3 contains 13 residues. Germline lookup yields CDR1 MNHNS and CDR2 SASEGT. Trimming removed 5 bases at V and 4 bases at J, with 12 bases between. The CDR3 loop reads CASSQTGEYEQYV. The CDR3, as DNA: TGTGCCAGCAGTCAGACAGGCGAGTACGAGCAGTACGTC.

This clonotype occurred many times. The rearrangement uses TRBV9 and TRBJ1-1; TRBD1 might be the D (5 bases). V lost 3 bases, J lost 7 bases, and 22 bases lay in between. Germline loops: CDR1 SGDLS, CDR2 YYNGEE. CDR3 length: 16 residues. CDR3 loop: CASSAGARVEGGEAFF. CDR3 in DNA: TGTGCCAGCAGCGCAGGAGCCAGGGTTGAGGGCGGTGAAGCTTTCTTT.

Concerning this clonotype: A much more abundant neighbour one base away suggests this may be a read error. The CDR3 region is CASRKGAGDSYTF. In nucleotides, the CDR3 is TGTGCCAGCAGAAAGGGAGCAGGGGATAGCTACACCTTC. The chain uses TRBV2 and TRBJ1-2; D may be TRBD1 (6 bases). CDR1 is SNHLY, CDR2 FYNNEI, per germline. The CDR3 contains 13 residues. V was trimmed by 6 bases and J by 9 bases, leaving 17 bases between them.

This clonotype came up many times. The chain uses TRBV3-1 and TRBJ1-1; D possibly corresponds to TRBD1 (5 bases). This CDR3 is 15 amino acids long. CDR1 and CDR2 from the germline V gene are LGHDT and YNNKEL (reference sequence). Trimming removed 5 bases at V and 0 bases at J, with 13 bases between. DNA for the CDR3: TGTGCCAGCAGCAACTCGGGGGAGTTGAACACTGAAGCTTTCTTT. Translated, it gives CASSNSGELNTEAFF. Variable domain in full (rest from reference TRBV3-1 and TRBJ1-1): DTAVSQTPKYLVTQMGNDKSIKCEQNLGHDTMYWYKQDSKKFLKIMFSYNNKELIINETVPNRFSPKSPDKAHLNLHINSLELGDSAVYFCASSNSGELNTEAFFGQGTRLTVV.

A note on this clonotype: Since no conserved phenylalanine or tryptophan closes the CDR3, a read error is the likely cause. The J gene is TRBJ2-7, the V gene TRBV19; D not certain. Trimming took 5 bases from V and 4 from J, leaving 9 bases between them. The CDR3 covers 12 residues. Germline V gene lookup returns CDR1 LNHDA and CDR2 SQIVND (reference sequence). CDR3 nucleotide sequence: TGTGCCAGTAGTTCAGACGGATACGAGCAGTACTCC. It codes for CASSSDGYEQYS.

This clonotype was counted at least ten times. The chain is built from TRBV6-1 and TRBJ2-5, with a possible D match to TRBD2 (6 bases). The ends were cut back, 6 bases at V and 4 bases at J, with 15 bases in the middle. Germline lookup yields CDR1 MNHNS and CDR2 SASEGT. The CDR3 has 14 residues. The chain's CDR3 is CASSPVRGGETQYF. In DNA, the CDR3 is TGTGCCAGCAGCCCAGTGCGGGGAGGAGAGACCCAGTACTTC.

V and J are TRBV7-3 and TRBJ2-3; D remains unclear. CDR1 and CDR2 from the germline V gene are SGHTA and FQGTGA. The germline V and J ends were trimmed by 3 bases and 2 bases, with 9 bases remaining between them. The CDR3 spans 14 residues. The DNA of the CDR3 is TGTGCCAGCAGCTTGGGGTTTGCCACAGATACGCAGTATTTT. Its translation is CASSLGFATDTQYF.

In its sample, this clonotype was seen many times. This chain uses TRBV20-1 with TRBJ2-1; 10 bases line up with TRBD2. The germline CDR1 and CDR2 sequences are DFQATT and SNEGSKA (reference sequence). CDR3 length: 16 residues. With V trimmed by 3 bases and J by 0 bases, 5 bases remained unmatched. The CDR3 DNA reads TGCAGTGCTAGGAAGGTAGCGGGAGGCTCCTACAATGAGCAGTTCTTC. This sequence encodes CSARKVAGGSYNEQFF.

This clonotype was seen ten or more times. The V call is TRBV30, the J call TRBJ1-5, with TRBD1 identical over 7 bases. Germline loops: CDR1 GTSNPN, CDR2 SVGIG (reference sequence). Trimming cost V 2 bases and J 5 bases; bases outside gene matches: 6. The CDR3 is made up of 14 amino acids. This chain's CDR3 is CAWSTSQGDQPQHF. For the CDR3, the DNA is TGTGCCTGGAGTACTAGCCAGGGGGATCAGCCCCAGCATTTT.

This clonotype was found many times. V usage is TRBV28 and J usage is TRBJ2-7; D is ambiguous. Germline CDR1 MDHEN, CDR2 SYDVKM. Trimming stripped 4 bases from V and 3 bases from J, with 13 bases between. There are 14 residues in the CDR3. In DNA form, the CDR3 reads TGTGCCAGCAGTTCCCGGGCCACCTACTACGAGCAGTACTTC. This codes for CASSSRATYYEQYF.

The V and J genes are TRBV6-5 and TRBJ1-5; no clear D gene. From germline, CDR1 is MNHEY and CDR2 SVGAGI. The CDR3 contains 14 residues. Trimming left V 2 bases short and J 6 bases short, with 11 bases between. Here the CDR3 reads CASSYADGGQPQHF. The DNA for the CDR3 is TGTGCCAGCAGTTACGCCGACGGTGGTCAGCCCCAGCATTTT.

This clonotype was picked up many times. This CDR3 is CASSLSGGGPPLNEQFF. The CDR3 DNA reads as TGTGCCAGCAGTTTATCGGGCGGGGGTCCCCCCTTGAATGAGCAGTTCTTC. The chain joins TRBV27 to TRBJ2-1, with TRBD2 matching over 7 bases. Trimming took 0 bases from V and 7 from J; bases not matched to a gene: 12. This CDR3 spans 17 amino acids. The germline V gene has CDR1 MNHEY and CDR2 SMNVEV (reference sequence).

This clonotype was detected a few times. The chain recombines TRBV27 with TRBJ2-5; TRBD1 matches at 8 bases. CDR1 MNHEY and CDR2 SMNVEV come from the germline V gene (reference sequence). The CDR3 is made up of 15 amino acids. Trimming cost V 4 bases and J 3 bases; bases outside gene matches: 7. CDR3 loop: CASSWYRGSEETQYF. Here the CDR3 DNA reads TGTGCCAGCAGTTGGTACAGGGGGTCGGAAGAGACCCAGTACTTC.

There are a few counts of this clonotype. The chain combines TRBV20-1 with TRBJ2-1; 9 positions agree with TRBD2. Germline CDR1 is DFQATT and CDR2 is SNEGSKA (reference sequence). The CDR3 is made up of 17 amino acids. V lost 0 bases and J lost 0; bases outside the gene matches: 6. Written as DNA, the CDR3 is TGCAGTGCTAGAGATCAACGTAGCGGGGGCTCCTACAATGAGCAGTTCTTC. Protein: CSARDQRSGGSYNEQFF.

This clonotype was picked up many times. J is TRBJ2-7 and V is TRBV30; 7 nucleotides align to TRBD1. This CDR3 is built from 12 residues. J was trimmed by 7 bases and V by 2 bases; bases with no gene match: 5. Germline loops: CDR1 GTSNPN, CDR2 SVGIG (reference sequence). CDR3 in DNA: TGTGCCTGGAGTCCAGGGGGTAGAGAGCAGTACTTC. It yields the protein CAWSPGGREQYF.

This chain joins TRBV5-1 and TRBJ2-5; D gene unclear. Germline V lookup: CDR1 SGHRS, CDR2 YFSETQ. The CDR3 extends over 15 amino acids. Trimming removed 4 bases from V and 2 bases from J, with 15 bases in between. CDR3: CASSGIRAIQETQYF. The CDR3 nucleotides read TGCGCCAGCAGCGGGATACGGGCGATACAAGAGACCCAGTACTTC.